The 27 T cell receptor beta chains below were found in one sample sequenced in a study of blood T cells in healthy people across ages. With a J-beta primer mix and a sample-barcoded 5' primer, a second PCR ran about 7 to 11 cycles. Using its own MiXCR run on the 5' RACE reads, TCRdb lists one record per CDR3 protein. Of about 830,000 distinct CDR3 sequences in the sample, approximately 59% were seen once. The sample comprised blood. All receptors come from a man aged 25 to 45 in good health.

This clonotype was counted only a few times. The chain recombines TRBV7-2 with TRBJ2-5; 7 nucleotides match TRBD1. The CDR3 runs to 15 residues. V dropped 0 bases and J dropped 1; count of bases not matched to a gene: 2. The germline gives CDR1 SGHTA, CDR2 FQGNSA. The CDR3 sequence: CASSLAGQFQETQYF. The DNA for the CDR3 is TGTGCCAGCAGCTTAGCGGGACAGTTCCAAGAGACCCAGTACTTC.

CDR3 nucleotide sequence: TGCAGTGCTCCGACAGAGGCCTACGAGCAGTACTTC. Protein sequence: CSAPTEAYEQYF. The gene calls are TRBV20-1 and TRBJ2-7, with D possibly being TRBD1 (5 bases). This CDR3 is 12 amino acids long. The germline gives CDR1 DFQATT, CDR2 SNEGSKA (reference sequence). Trimming shortened V by 5 bases and J by 2 bases, and 10 bases separated the two germline ends.

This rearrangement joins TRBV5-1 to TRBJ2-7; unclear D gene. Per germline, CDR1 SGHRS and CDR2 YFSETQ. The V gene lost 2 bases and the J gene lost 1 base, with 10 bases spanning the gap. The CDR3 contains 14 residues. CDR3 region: CASSLVPTSYEQYF. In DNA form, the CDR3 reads TGCGCCAGCAGCTTAGTTCCCACTTCCTACGAGCAGTACTTC.

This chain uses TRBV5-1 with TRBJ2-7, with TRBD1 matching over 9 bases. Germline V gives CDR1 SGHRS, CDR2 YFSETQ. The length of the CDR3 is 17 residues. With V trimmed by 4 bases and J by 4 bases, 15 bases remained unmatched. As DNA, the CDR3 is TGCGCCAGCAGCACGCCGACTATGTGGGGACAGGGTTACGAGCAGTACTTC. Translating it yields CASSTPTMWGQGYEQYF.

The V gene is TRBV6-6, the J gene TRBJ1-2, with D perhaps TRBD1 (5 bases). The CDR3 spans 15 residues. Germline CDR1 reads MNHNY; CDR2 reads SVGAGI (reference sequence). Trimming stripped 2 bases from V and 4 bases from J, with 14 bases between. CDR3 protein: CASSYVPGYLYGYTF. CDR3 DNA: TGTGCCAGCAGTTACGTGCCAGGGTACCTCTATGGCTACACCTTC.

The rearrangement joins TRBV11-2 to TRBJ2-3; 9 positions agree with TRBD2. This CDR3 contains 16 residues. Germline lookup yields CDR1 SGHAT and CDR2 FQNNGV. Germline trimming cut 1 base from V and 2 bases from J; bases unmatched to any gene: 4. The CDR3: CASSLGVAGDTDTQYF. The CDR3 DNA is TGTGCCAGCAGCTTAGGAGTAGCGGGGGACACAGATACGCAGTATTTT.

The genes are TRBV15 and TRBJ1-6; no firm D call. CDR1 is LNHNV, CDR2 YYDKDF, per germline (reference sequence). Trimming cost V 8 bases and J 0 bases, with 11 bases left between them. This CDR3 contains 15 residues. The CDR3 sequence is CATGVGSSYNSPLHF. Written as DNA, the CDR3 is TGTGCCACCGGCGTCGGAAGCTCCTATAATTCACCCCTCCACTTT.

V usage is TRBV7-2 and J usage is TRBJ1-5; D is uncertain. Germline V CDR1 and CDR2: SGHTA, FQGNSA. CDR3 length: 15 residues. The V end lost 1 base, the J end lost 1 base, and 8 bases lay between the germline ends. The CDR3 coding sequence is TGTGCCAGCAGCTTAGATACGTTAAGCAATCAGCCCCAGCATTTT. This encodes CASSLDTLSNQPQHF. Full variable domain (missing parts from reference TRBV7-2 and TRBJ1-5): GAGVSQSPSNKVTEKGKDVELRCDPISGHTALYWYRQSLGQGLEFLIYFQGNSAPDKSGLPSDRFSAERTGGSVSTLTIQRTQQEDSAVYLCASSLDTLSNQPQHFGDGTRLSIL.

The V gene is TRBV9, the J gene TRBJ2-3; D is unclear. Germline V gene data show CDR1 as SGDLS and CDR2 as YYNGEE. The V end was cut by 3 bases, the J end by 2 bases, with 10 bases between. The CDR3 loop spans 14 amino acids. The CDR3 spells CASSARTLTDTQYF. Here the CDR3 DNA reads TGTGCCAGCAGCGCCCGAACCCTCACAGATACGCAGTATTTT.

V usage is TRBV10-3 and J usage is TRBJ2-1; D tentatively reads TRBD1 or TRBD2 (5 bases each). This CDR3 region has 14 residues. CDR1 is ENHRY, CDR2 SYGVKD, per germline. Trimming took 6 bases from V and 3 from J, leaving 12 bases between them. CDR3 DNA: TGTGCCATCAGACCTGGGACCGTCTACAATGAGCAGTTCTTC. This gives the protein CAIRPGTVYNEQFF.

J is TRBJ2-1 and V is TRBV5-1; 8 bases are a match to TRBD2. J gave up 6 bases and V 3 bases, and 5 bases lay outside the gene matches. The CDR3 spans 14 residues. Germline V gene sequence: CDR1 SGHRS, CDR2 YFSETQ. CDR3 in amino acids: CASSYGGAGNEQFF. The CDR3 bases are TGCGCCAGCAGCTACGGGGGGGCCGGCAATGAGCAGTTCTTC.

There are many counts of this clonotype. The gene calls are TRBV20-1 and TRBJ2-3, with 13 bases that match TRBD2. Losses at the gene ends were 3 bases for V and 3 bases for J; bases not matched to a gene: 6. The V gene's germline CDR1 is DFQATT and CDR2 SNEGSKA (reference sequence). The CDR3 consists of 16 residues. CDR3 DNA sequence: TGCAGTGCTAGGTTAACTAGCGGGGGGGCGACAGATACGCAGTATTTT. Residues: CSARLTSGGATDTQYF.

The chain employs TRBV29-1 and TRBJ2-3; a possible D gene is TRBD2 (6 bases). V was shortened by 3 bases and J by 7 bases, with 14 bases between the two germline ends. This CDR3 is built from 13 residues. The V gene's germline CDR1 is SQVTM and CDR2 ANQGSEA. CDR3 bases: TGCAGCGTTGATGCGGGGCCAATTCATACGCAGTATTTT. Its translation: CSVDAGPIHTQYF.

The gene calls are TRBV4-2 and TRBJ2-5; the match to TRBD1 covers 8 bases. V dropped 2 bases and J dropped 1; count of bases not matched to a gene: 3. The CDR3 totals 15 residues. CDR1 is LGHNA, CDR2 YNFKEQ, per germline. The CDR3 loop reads CASSQRTGIQETQYF. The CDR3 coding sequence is TGTGCCAGCAGCCAACGGACAGGGATCCAAGAGACCCAGTACTTC.

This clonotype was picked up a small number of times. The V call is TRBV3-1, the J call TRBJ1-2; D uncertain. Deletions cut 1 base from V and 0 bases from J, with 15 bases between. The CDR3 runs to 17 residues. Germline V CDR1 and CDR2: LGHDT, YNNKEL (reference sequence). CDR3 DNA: TGTGCCAGCAGCCAAGGAACAGTTTACCACTCTAACTATGGCTACACCTTC. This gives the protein CASSQGTVYHSNYGYTF.

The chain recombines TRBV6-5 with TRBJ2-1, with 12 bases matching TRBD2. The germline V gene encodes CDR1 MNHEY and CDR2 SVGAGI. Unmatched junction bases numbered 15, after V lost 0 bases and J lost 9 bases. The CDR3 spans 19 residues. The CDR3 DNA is TGTGCCAGCAGTTACTCGTACGGATCTAGCGGGGGGGCCTTCGGTGAGCAGTTCTTC. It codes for CASSYSYGSSGGAFGEQFF.

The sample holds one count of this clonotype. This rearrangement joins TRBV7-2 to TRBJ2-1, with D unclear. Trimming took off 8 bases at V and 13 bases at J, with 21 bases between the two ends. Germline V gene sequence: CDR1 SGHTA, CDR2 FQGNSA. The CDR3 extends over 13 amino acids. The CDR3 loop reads CASRPGGKETQFF. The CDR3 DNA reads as TGTGCCAGCCGCCCAGGCGGAAAAGAGACCCAGTTCTTC.

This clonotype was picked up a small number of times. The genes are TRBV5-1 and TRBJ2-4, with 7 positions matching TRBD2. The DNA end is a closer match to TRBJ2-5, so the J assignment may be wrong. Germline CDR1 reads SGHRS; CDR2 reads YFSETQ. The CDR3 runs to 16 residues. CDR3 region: CASSLGGSTGQETQYF. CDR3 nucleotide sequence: TGCGCCAGCAGCCTGGGGGGGAGTACCGGACAAGAGACCCAGTACTTC.

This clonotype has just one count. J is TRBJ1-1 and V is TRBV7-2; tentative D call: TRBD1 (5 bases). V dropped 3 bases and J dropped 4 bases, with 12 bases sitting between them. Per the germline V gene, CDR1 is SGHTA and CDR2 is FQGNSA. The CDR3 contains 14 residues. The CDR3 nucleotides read TGTGCCAGCAGCTTGCAGGGCTGGGGCACTGAAGCTTTCTTT. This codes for CASSLQGWGTEAFF.

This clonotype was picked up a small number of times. Here the CDR3 reads CSVSPQGDGGGYTF. Here the CDR3 DNA reads TGCAGCGTTTCACCGCAGGGGGATGGTGGGGGCTACACCTTC. The chain couples TRBV29-1 to TRBJ1-2, with 7 bases matching TRBD1. The CDR3 totals 14 residues. V gave up 5 bases and J gave up 8 bases; unmatched junction bases: 14. Germline V lookup: CDR1 SQVTM, CDR2 ANQGSEA.

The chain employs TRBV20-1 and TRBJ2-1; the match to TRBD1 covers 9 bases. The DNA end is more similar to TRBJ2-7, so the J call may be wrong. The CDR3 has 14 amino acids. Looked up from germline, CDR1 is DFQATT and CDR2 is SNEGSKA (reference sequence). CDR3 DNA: TGCAGTGCACTTACCGGGACAGGGTGGTACGAGCAGTACTTC. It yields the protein CSALTGTGWYEQYF.

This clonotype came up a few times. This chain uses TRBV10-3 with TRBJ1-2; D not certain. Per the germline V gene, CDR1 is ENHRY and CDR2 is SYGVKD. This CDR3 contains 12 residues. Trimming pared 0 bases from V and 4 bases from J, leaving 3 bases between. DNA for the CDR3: TGTGCCATCAGTGAGTCCAGCTATGGCTACACCTTC. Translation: CAISESSYGYTF.

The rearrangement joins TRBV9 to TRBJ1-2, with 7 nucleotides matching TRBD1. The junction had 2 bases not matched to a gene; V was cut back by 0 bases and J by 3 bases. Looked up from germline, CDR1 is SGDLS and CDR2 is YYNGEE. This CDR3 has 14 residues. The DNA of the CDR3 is TGTGCCAGCAGCGTAGAGGGGGCGGACTATGGCTACACCTTC. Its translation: CASSVEGADYGYTF.

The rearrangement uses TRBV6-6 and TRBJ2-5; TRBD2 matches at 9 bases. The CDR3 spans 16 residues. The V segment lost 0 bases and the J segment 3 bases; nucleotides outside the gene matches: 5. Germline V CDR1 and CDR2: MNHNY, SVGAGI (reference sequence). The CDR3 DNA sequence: TGTGCCAGCAGTTACTCAACCCTAGCGGGGAAAGAGACCCAGTACTTC. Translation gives CASSYSTLAGKETQYF.

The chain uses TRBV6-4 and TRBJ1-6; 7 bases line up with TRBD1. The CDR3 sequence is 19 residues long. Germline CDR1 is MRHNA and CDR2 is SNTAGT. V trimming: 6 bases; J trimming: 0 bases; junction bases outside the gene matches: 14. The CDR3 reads CASSYPGQCLLSYNSPLHF. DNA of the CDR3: TGTGCCAGCAGCTACCCGGGACAGTGCCTCCTCTCCTATAATTCACCCCTCCACTTT.

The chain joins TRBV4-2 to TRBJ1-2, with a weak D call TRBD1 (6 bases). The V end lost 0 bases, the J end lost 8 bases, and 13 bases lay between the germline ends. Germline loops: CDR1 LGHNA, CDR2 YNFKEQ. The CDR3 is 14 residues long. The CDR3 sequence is CASSQDTQGPGYTF. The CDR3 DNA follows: TGTGCCAGCAGCCAAGATACACAGGGTCCCGGCTACACCTTC.

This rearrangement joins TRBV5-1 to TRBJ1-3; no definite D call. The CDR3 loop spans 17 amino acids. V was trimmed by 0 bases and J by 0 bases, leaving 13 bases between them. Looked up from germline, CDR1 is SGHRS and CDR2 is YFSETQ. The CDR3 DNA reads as TGCGCCAGCAGCTTGGGGCCTCCCAGCAGCTCTGGAAACACCATATATTTT. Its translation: CASSLGPPSSSGNTIYF.